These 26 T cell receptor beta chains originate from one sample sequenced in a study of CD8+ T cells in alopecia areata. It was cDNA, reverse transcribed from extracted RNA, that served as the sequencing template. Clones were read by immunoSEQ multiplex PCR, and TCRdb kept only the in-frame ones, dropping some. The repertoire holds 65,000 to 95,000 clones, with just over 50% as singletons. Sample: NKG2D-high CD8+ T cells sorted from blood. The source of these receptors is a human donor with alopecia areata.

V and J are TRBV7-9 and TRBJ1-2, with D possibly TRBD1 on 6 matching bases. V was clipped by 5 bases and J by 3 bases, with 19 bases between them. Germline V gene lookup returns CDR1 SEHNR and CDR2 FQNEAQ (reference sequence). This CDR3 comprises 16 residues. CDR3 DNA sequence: TGTGCCAGCAGCACGGAAGGGGGGCGGATGGACTATGGCTACACCTTC. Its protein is CASSTEGGRMDYGYTF. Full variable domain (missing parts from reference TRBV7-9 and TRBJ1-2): DTGVSQNPRHKITKRGQNVTFRCDPISEHNRLYWYRQTLGQGPEFLTYFQNEAQLEKSRLLSDRFSAERPKGSFSTLEIQRTEQGDSAMYLCASSTEGGRMDYGYTFGSGTRLTVV.

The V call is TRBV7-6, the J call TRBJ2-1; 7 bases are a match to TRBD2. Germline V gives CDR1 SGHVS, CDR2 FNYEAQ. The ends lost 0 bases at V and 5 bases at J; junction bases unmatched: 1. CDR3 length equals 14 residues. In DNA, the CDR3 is TGTGCCAGCAGCTTAGCTAGCGGGCACAATGAGCAGTTCTTC. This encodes CASSLASGHNEQFF. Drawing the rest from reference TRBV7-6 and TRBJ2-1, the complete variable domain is GAGVSQSPRYKVTKRGQDVALRCDPISGHVSLYWYRQALGQGPEFLTYFNYEAQQDKSGLPNDRFSAERPEGSISTLTIQRTEQRDSAMYRCASSLASGHNEQFFGPGTRLTVL.

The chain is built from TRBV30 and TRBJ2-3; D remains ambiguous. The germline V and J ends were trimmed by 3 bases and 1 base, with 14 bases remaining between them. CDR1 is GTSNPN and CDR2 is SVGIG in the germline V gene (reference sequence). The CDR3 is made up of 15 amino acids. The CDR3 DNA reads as TGTGCCTGGAGCCTCAGTGGGCTAGGCACAGATACGCAGTATTTT. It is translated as CAWSLSGLGTDTQYF.

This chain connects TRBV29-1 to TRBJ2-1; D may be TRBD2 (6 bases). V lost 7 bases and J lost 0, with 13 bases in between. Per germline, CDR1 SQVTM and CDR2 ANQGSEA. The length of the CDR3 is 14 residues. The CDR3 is CSGHLATSYNEQFF. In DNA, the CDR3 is TGCAGCGGACACCTAGCGACCTCCTACAATGAGCAGTTCTTC.

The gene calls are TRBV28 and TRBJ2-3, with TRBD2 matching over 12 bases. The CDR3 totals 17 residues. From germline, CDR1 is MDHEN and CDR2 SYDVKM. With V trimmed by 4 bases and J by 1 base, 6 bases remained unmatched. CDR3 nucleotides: TGTGCCAGCAGTTCCACGAGACTAGCGGGGGGCACAGATACGCAGTATTTT. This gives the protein CASSSTRLAGGTDTQYF.

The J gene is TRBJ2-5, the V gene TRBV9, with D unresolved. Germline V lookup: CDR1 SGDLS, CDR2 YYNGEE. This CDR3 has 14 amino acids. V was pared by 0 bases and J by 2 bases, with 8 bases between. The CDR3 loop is CASSVGGTQETQYF. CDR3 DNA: TGTGCCAGCAGCGTAGGAGGCACTCAAGAGACCCAGTACTTC.

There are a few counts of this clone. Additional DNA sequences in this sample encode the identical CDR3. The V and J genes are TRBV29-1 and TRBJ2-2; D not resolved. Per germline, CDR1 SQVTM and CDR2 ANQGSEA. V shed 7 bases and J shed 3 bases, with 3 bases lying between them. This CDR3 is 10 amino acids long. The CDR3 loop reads CSAYTGELFF. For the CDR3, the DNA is TGCAGCGCCTACACCGGGGAGCTGTTTTTT.

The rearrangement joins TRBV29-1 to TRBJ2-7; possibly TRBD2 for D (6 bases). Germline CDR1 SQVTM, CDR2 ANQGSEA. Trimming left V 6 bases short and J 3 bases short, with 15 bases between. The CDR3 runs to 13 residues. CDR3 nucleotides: TGCAGCGTAGCAGGGACTGGGGACTACGAGCAGTACTTC. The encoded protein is CSVAGTGDYEQYF.

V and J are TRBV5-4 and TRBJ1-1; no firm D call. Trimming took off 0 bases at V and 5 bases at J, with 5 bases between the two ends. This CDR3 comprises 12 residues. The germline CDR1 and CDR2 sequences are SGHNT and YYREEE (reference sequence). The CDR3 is CASSLGVTEAFF. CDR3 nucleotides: TGTGCCAGCAGCTTGGGGGTAACTGAAGCTTTCTTT.

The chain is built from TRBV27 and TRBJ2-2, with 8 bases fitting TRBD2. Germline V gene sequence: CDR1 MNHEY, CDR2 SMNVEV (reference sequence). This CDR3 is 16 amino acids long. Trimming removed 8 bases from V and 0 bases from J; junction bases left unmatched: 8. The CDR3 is CASCPGREANTGELFF. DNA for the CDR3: TGTGCCAGCTGCCCCGGGCGGGAGGCGAACACCGGGGAGCTGTTTTTT.

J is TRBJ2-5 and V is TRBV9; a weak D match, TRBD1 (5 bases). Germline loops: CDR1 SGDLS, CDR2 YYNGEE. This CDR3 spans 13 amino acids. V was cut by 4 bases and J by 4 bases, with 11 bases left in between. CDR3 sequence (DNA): TGTGCCAGCAGCCCCGACAGTTCAGAGACCCAGTACTTC. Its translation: CASSPDSSETQYF. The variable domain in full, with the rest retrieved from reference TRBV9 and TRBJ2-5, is DSGVTQTPKHLITATGQRVTLRCSPRSGDLSVYWYQQSLDQGLQFLIQYYNGEERAKGNILERFSAQQFPDLHSELNLSSLELGDSALYFCASSPDSSETQYFGPGTRLLVL.

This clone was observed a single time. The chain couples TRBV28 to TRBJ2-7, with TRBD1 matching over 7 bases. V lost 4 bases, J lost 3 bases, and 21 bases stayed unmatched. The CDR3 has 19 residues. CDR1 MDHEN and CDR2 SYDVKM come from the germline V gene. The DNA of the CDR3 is TGTGCCAGCAGTTATCCAACCGGGACAGCTGCTCTCCTAGACTACGAGCAGTACTTC. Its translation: CASSYPTGTAALLDYEQYF.

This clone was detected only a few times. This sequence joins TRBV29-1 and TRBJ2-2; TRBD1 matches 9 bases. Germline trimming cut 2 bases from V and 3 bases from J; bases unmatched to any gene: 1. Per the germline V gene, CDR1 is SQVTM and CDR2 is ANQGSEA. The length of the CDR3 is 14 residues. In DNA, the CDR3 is TGCAGCGTTGAAAGGACAGGGGACACCGGGGAGCTGTTTTTT. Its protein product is CSVERTGDTGELFF.

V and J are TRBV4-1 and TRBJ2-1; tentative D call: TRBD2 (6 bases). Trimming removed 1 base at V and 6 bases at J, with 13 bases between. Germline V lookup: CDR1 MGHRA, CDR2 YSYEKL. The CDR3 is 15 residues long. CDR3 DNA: TGCGCCAGCAGCCAAGTTGCCGGGACTGTCAATGAGCAGTTCTTC. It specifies CASSQVAGTVNEQFF.

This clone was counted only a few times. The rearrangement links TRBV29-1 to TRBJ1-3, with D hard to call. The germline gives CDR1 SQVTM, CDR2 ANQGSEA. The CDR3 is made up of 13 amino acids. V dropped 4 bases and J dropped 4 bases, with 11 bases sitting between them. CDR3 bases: TGCAGCGTTGTGAGCCCTGGAGGAAACACCATATATTTT. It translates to CSVVSPGGNTIYF.

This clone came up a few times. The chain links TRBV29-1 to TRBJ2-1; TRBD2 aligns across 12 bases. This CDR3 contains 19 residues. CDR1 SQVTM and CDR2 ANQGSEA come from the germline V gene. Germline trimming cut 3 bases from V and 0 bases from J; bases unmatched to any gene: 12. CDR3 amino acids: CSVEPGLAGARSSYNEQFF. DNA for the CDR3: TGCAGCGTTGAGCCGGGACTAGCGGGCGCTCGGAGCTCCTACAATGAGCAGTTCTTC.

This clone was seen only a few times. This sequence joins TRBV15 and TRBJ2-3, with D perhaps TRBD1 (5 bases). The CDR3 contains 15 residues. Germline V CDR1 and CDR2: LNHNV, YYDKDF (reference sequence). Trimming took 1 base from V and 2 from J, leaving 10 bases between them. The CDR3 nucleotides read TGTGCCACCAGCAGAGTGAGGACAAACACAGATACGCAGTATTTT. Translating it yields CATSRVRTNTDTQYF. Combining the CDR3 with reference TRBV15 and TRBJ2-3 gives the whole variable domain DAMVIQNPRYQVTQFGKPVTLSCSQTLNHNVMYWYQQKSSQAPKLLFHYYDKDFNNEADTPDNFQSRRPNTSFCFLDIRSPGLGDTAMYLCATSRVRTNTDTQYFGPGTRLTVL.

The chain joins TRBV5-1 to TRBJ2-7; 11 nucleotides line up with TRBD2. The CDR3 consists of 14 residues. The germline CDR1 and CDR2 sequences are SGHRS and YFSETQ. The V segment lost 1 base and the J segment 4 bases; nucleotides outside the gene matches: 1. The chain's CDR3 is CASSLTSGSYEQYF. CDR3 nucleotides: TGCGCCAGCAGCTTGACTAGCGGGAGTTACGAGCAGTACTTC.

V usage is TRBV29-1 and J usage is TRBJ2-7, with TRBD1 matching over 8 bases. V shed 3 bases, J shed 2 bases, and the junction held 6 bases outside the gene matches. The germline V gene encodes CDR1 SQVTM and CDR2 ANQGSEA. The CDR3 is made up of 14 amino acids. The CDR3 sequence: CSVDRTGPPYEQYF. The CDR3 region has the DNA TGCAGCGTTGACCGGACAGGGCCACCCTACGAGCAGTACTTC.

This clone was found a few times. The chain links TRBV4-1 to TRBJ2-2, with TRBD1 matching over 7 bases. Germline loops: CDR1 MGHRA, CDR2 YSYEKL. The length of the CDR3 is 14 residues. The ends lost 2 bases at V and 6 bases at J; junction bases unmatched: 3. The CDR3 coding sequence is TGCGCCAGCAGCCAATTAACAGGGGCCGGGGAGCTGTTTTTT. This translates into CASSQLTGAGELFF.

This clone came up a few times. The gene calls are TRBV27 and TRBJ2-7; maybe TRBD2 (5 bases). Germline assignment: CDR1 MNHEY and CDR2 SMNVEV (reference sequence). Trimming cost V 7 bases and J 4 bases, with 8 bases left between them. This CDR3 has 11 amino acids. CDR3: CASTRGYEQYF. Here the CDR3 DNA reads TGTGCCAGCACTAGAGGGTACGAGCAGTACTTC.

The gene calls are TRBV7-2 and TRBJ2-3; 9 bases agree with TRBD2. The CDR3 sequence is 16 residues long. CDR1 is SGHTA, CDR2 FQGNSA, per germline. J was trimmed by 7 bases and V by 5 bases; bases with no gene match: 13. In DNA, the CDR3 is TGTGCCAGCAGCCGCGGTGCGGCGGGAGGGAGGAATACGCAGTATTTT. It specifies CASSRGAAGGRNTQYF. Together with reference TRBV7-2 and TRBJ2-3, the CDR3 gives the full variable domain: GAGVSQSPSNKVTEKGKDVELRCDPISGHTALYWYRQSLGQGLEFLIYFQGNSAPDKSGLPSDRFSAERTGGSVSTLTIQRTQQEDSAVYLCASSRGAAGGRNTQYFGPGTRLTVL.

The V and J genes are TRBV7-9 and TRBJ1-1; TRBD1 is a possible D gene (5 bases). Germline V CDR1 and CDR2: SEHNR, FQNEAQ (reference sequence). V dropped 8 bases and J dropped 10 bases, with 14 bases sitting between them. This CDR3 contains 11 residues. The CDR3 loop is CASDLGVGAFF. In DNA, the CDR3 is TGTGCCAGCGACCTGGGGGTCGGAGCTTTCTTT. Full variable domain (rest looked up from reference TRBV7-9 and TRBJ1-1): DTGVSQNPRHKITKRGQNVTFRCDPISEHNRLYWYRQTLGQGPEFLTYFQNEAQLEKSRLLSDRFSAERPKGSFSTLEIQRTEQGDSAMYLCASDLGVGAFFGQGTRLTVV.

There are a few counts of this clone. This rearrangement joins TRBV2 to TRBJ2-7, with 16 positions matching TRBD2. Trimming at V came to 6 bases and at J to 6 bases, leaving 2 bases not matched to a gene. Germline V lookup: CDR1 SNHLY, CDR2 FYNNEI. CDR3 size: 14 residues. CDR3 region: CASSGTSGGAEQYF. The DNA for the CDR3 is TGTGCCAGCAGCGGGACTAGCGGGGGGGCCGAGCAGTACTTC.

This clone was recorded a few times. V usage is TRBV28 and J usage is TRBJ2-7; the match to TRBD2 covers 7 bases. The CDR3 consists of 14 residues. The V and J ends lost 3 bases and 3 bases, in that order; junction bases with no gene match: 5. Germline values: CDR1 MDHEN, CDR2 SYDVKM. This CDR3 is CASSFLPSGYEQYF. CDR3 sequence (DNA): TGTGCCAGCAGTTTCTTGCCTAGCGGCTACGAGCAGTACTTC.

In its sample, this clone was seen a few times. In DNA form, the CDR3 reads TGCAGCGTTGAGTCTAGCGGAGCCTACGAGCAGTACTTC. It yields the protein CSVESSGAYEQYF. This chain links TRBV29-1 with TRBJ2-7; 7 positions agree with TRBD2. The CDR3 spans 13 residues. CDR1 SQVTM and CDR2 ANQGSEA come from the germline V gene. The J segment lost 2 bases and the V segment lost 3 bases, leaving 4 bases of the junction unmatched.